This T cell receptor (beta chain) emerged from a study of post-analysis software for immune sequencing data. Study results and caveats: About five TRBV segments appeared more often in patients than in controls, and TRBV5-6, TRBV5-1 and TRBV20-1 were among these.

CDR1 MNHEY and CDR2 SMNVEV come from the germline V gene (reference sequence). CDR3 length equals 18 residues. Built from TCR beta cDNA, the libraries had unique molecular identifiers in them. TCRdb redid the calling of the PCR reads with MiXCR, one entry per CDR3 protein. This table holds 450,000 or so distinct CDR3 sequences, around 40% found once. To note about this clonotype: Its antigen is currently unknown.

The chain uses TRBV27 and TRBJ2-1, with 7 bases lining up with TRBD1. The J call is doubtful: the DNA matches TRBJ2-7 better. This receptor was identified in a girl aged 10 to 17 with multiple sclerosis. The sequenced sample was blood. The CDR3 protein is CASSLVSGAGGAAYEQYF. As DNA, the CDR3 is TGTGCCAGCAGTTTGGTGAGTGGGGCAGGGGGTGCAGCCTACGAGCAGTACTTC.